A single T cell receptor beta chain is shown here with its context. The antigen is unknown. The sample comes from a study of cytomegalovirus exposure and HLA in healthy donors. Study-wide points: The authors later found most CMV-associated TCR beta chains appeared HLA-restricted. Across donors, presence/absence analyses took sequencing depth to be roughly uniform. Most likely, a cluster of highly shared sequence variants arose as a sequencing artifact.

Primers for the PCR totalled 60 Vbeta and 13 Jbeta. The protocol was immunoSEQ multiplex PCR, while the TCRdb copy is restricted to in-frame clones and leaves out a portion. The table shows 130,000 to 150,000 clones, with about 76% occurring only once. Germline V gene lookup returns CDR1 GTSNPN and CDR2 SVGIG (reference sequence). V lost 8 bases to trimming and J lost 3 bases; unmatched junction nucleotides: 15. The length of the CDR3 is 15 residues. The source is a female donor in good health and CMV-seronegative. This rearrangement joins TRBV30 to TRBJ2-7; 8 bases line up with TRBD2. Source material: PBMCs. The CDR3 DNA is TGTGCCGGCATGGTTTTCCTAGCGGGTCGCTACGAGCAGTACTTC. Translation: CAGMVFLAGRYEQYF.